These 14 T cell receptor beta chains came from one sample sequenced in a study of T-cell memory formation after mild COVID-19. TCRdb itself ran the 5' RACE reads through MiXCR, one entry per CDR3 protein. The top ten clones hold roughly 56% of a sample with approximately 12,000 distinct CDR3 sequences, around 15% of them seen once. The specimen was PBMCs or a T cell subset sorted from them (not recorded which). These receptors all come from a man between 18 and 35 years old who had mild COVID-19 (a few samples of this study predate the infection). Cell type and time point are not known.

This clonotype has a count of ten or more. The V and J genes are TRBV7-8 and TRBJ1-2; possible D gene TRBD1, 5 bases. V was shortened by 5 bases and J by 6 bases, with 19 bases between the two germline ends. There are 15 residues in the CDR3. Per germline, CDR1 SGHVS and CDR2 FQNEAQ. CDR3 sequence reads: CASSLRTSASDGYTF. The CDR3 nucleotides read TGTGCCAGCAGCCTCCGGACATCGGCTTCCGATGGCTACACCTTC.

This clonotype has a count of ten or more. V is TRBV7-6 and J is TRBJ2-1; D gene unclear. The CDR3 runs 14 residues. Germline V gives CDR1 SGHVS, CDR2 FNYEAQ. The V end lost 4 bases, the J end lost 6 bases, and 13 bases lay between the germline ends. The CDR3 DNA sequence: TGTGCCAGCAGCTACTCAGAGGCCGGCAATGAGCAGTTCTTC. It translates to CASSYSEAGNEQFF.

V and J are TRBV7-3 and TRBJ2-5; a possible D gene is TRBD2 (5 bases). Germline CDR1 SGHTA, CDR2 FQGTGA. The germline V and J ends were trimmed by 4 bases and 0 bases, with 6 bases remaining between them. The CDR3 contains 13 residues. The CDR3 DNA reads TGTGCCAGCAGCTCGGGGTACCAAGAGACCCAGTACTTC. It encodes CASSSGYQETQYF.

This clonotype has a count of ten or more. V and J are TRBV27 and TRBJ2-3, with unresolved D. Germline values: CDR1 MNHEY, CDR2 SMNVEV (reference sequence). Between the trimmed V and J ends, which lost 8 bases and 1 base, there was a span of 7 bases. CDR3 size: 12 residues. In DNA, the CDR3 is TGTGCCAGCCGGTGGGGCACAGATACGCAGTATTTT. Encoded protein: CASRWGTDTQYF.

The CDR3 DNA is TGTGCCAGCAGCCATGAAAACAAAAGCCCTGATGAAAAACTGTTTTTT. Translated: CASSHENKSPDEKLFF. This rearrangement joins TRBV4-2 to TRBJ1-4, with D uncertain. The germline CDR1 and CDR2 sequences are LGHNA and YNFKEQ. CDR3 length: 16 amino acids. V shed 3 bases and J shed 6 bases, with 17 bases lying between them.

The sample holds many counts of this clonotype. The chain joins TRBV29-1 to TRBJ2-5; 8 nucleotides line up with TRBD1. V lost 5 bases, J lost 4 bases, and 3 bases stayed unmatched. The CDR3 spans 12 residues. The germline CDR1 and CDR2 sequences are SQVTM and ANQGSEA. The CDR3 nucleotides are TGCAGCGTTCCAGGGGGCACAGAGACCCAGTACTTC. This encodes CSVPGGTETQYF.

The chain has TRBV5-4 and TRBJ2-1; TRBD1 or TRBD2 may be the D gene (6 bases each). V was clipped by 7 bases and J by 2 bases, with 10 bases between them. The CDR3 runs 13 residues. Germline V lookup: CDR1 SGHNT, CDR2 YYREEE (reference sequence). The CDR3 is CASHGGPYNEQFF. CDR3 coding DNA: TGTGCCAGCCATGGGGGGCCCTACAATGAGCAGTTCTTC.

This clonotype was seen a handful of times. The CDR3 sequence: CASSDDSILGNTIYF. In DNA form, the CDR3 reads TGCGCCAGCAGCGACGACTCAATCCTTGGAAACACCATATATTTT. The chain carries TRBV4-1 and TRBJ1-3; D is ambiguous. CDR1 is MGHRA and CDR2 is YSYEKL in the germline V gene. Trimming pared 5 bases from V and 3 bases from J, leaving 14 bases between. This CDR3 is 15 amino acids long.

This clonotype was found once. The genes are TRBV12-3 or TRBV12-4 and TRBJ2-2, with D hard to call. V shed 6 bases and J shed 5 bases, with 10 bases lying between them. The CDR3 extends over 13 amino acids. The CDR3: CASSPHLTGELFF. In DNA, the CDR3 is TGTGCCAGCAGCCCTCACTTAACCGGGGAGCTGTTTTTT.

This clonotype was observed at least ten times. V usage is TRBV15 and J usage is TRBJ2-5, with 7 bases lining up with TRBD2. Germline trimming cut 0 bases from V and 4 bases from J; bases unmatched to any gene: 5. This CDR3 region has 15 residues. Germline V lookup: CDR1 LNHNV, CDR2 YYDKDF (reference sequence). CDR3 bases: TGTGCCACCAGCAGAGATAAGGCTAGCGGAGAGACCCAGTACTTC. Its protein is CATSRDKASGETQYF.

Many counts were recorded for this clonotype. The gene calls are TRBV7-6 and TRBJ2-2; 8 nucleotides line up with TRBD1. CDR3 size: 14 residues. The trim removed 5 bases at V and 4 bases at J, leaving 3 bases unmatched. Germline CDR1 SGHVS, CDR2 FNYEAQ. In DNA form, the CDR3 reads TGTGCCAGCAGCACCGGGACAGGCACCGGGGAGCTGTTTTTT. This encodes CASSTGTGTGELFF.

This clonotype was counted ten times or more. This CDR3 reads CASSRTDYNEQFF. CDR3 in DNA: TGCGCCAGCAGCCGGACGGACTACAATGAGCAGTTCTTC. This chain links TRBV4-1 with TRBJ2-1; D uncertain. Trimming removed 4 bases from V and 3 bases from J, with 7 bases in between. The CDR3 has 13 amino acids. The germline V gene encodes CDR1 MGHRA and CDR2 YSYEKL.

This clonotype was picked up many times. This chain links TRBV5-1 with TRBJ2-2; D remains unclear. Trimming pared 0 bases from V and 5 bases from J, leaving 2 bases between. CDR1 SGHRS and CDR2 YFSETQ come from the germline V gene. The length of the CDR3 is 12 residues. The CDR3 bases are TGCGCCAGCAGCTTGGAAACCGGGGAGCTGTTTTTT. This codes for CASSLETGELFF.

This clonotype was counted many times. The gene calls are TRBV6-5 and TRBJ1-2, with D uncertain. V shed 0 bases and J shed 7 bases, with 12 bases lying between them. Germline CDR1 MNHEY, CDR2 SVGAGI. CDR3 length: 14 amino acids. This chain's CDR3 is CASSYSTNLGGYTF. The CDR3 nucleotides are TGTGCCAGCAGTTACTCCACCAATCTGGGTGGCTACACCTTC.